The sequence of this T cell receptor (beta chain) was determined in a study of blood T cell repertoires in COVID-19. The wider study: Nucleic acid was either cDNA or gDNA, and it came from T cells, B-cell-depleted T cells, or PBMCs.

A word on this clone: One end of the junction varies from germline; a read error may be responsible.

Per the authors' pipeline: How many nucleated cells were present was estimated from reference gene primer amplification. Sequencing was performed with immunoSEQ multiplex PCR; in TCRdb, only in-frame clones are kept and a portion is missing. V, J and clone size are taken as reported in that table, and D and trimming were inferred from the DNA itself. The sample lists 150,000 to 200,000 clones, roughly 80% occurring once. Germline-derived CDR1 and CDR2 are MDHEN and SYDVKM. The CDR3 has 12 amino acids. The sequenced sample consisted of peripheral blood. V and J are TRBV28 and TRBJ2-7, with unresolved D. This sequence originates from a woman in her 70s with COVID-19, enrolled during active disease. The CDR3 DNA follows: TGTGCCGGCAGTTTAACGGTTAACGAGCAGTACTTC. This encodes CAGSLTVNEQYF.